The 28 T cell receptor beta chains in this list originate from one sample, sequenced in a study of naive and memory T cell subsets. Documented treatment: skin biopsy from PPD injection site in Mantoux-positive individual. Cells were not sorted; total RNA input targeted roughly 1 to 1000 ng. For blood and skin samples, reverse transcription used TCR alpha and beta constant primers. TCRdb ran MiXCR on the UMI-ligation and nested PCR reads and lists one entry per CDR3 protein. The sample carries around 18,000 distinct CDR3 sequences, 8% to 10% recorded once. The source was skin, collected from a tuberculin skin test site. The receptors originated from an adult in good health.

Details on this clonotype: One end of the junction varies from germline; a read error may be responsible. The chain is built from TRBV12-3 or TRBV12-4 and TRBJ1-2; 8 nucleotides line up with TRBD1. The CDR3 contains 12 residues. CDR3 sequence: CASVTGAYGDTF. As DNA, the CDR3 is TGTGCCAGCGTGACAGGGGCCTATGGCGACACCTTC.

This clonotype was picked up a small number of times. The gene calls are TRBV4-2 and TRBJ2-4; no firm D call. Looked up from germline, CDR1 is LGHNA and CDR2 is YNFKEQ. Trimming stripped 1 base from V and 5 bases from J, with 12 bases between. The CDR3 totals 15 residues. CDR3 in amino acids: CASSQVPADENIQYF. As DNA, the CDR3 is TGTGCCAGCAGCCAAGTCCCGGCCGATGAAAACATTCAGTACTTC.

This clonotype was picked up many times. The chain is built from TRBV28 and TRBJ2-7, with 12 bases identical to TRBD2. The CDR3 length is 18 residues. The J segment lost 6 bases and the V segment lost 1 base, leaving 13 bases of the junction unmatched. The V gene's germline CDR1 is MDHEN and CDR2 SYDVKM. This CDR3 reads CASSLLSMVGTSGLEQYF. The CDR3 DNA reads TGTGCCAGCAGTTTATTAAGTATGGTCGGGACTAGCGGGCTCGAGCAGTACTTC. Variable domain in full (rest from reference TRBV28 and TRBJ2-7): DVKVTQSSRYLVKRTGEKVFLECVQDMDHENMFWYRQDPGLGLRLIYFSYDVKMKEKGDIPEGYSVSREKKERFSLILESASTNQTSMYLCASSLLSMVGTSGLEQYFGPGTRLTVT.

The genes are TRBV7-2 and TRBJ1-1, with D unresolved. Germline CDR1 is SGHTA and CDR2 is FQGNSA. The CDR3 runs to 14 residues. V lost 1 base and J 5 bases, leaving 11 bases between the germline ends. Written as DNA, the CDR3 is TGTGCCAGCAGCTTAGGGTTTGCGTGGACTGAAGCTTTCTTT. Its protein is CASSLGFAWTEAFF.

This clonotype appeared a few times. V usage is TRBV14 and J usage is TRBJ2-5; D remains ambiguous. The CDR3 length is 15 residues. V lost 4 bases to trimming and J lost 7 bases, with 19 bases between them. The germline V gene has CDR1 SGHDN and CDR2 FVKESK. This CDR3 reads CASSPRMPGLRTQYF. Here the CDR3 DNA reads TGTGCCAGCAGCCCGAGAATGCCTGGCCTCCGGACCCAGTACTTC.

The V and J genes are TRBV7-9 and TRBJ1-4; D call uncertain. The CDR3 extends over 14 amino acids. Looked up from germline, CDR1 is SEHNR and CDR2 is FQNEAQ (reference sequence). V dropped 6 bases and J dropped 3 bases, with 11 bases sitting between them. The CDR3 nucleotides are TGTGCCAGCAGTTCTTCCGCGGCTAATGAAAAACTGTTTTTT. It encodes CASSSSAANEKLFF.

In this sample, this clonotype turned up a few times. The V gene is TRBV2, the J gene TRBJ1-3; TRBD1 is a possible D gene (5 bases). This CDR3 has 14 amino acids. Trimming took 4 bases from V and 8 from J, leaving 15 bases between them. Germline loops: CDR1 SNHLY, CDR2 FYNNEI. CDR3 sequence: CASSVIQAIDTIYF. Here the CDR3 DNA reads TGTGCCAGCAGTGTAATACAGGCTATCGACACCATATATTTT.

This clonotype was recorded only once. This chain uses TRBV10-3 with TRBJ2-5; no firm D call. The V and J ends lost 2 bases and 5 bases respectively, with 6 bases between them. This CDR3 contains 12 residues. Germline V gene sequence: CDR1 ENHRY, CDR2 SYGVKD. The CDR3 DNA is TGTGCCATCAGTGAGGGCATTGAGACCCAGTACTTC. Its translation: CAISEGIETQYF.

The V and J genes are TRBV10-3 and TRBJ1-5; the D is unclear. Deletions cut 4 bases from V and 4 bases from J, with 5 bases between. CDR1 ENHRY and CDR2 SYGVKD come from the germline V gene. The CDR3 sequence is 12 residues long. The CDR3 sequence is CAISGNNQPQHF. CDR3 nucleotide sequence: TGTGCCATCAGTGGGAATAATCAGCCCCAGCATTTT.

Many counts were recorded for this clonotype. V is TRBV4-2 and J is TRBJ2-5; D is undetermined. Trimming shortened V by 0 bases and J by 2 bases, and 7 bases separated the two germline ends. The V gene's germline CDR1 is LGHNA and CDR2 YNFKEQ. CDR3 length equals 14 residues. This CDR3 reads CASSQDQWQETQYF. The CDR3 DNA follows: TGTGCCAGCAGCCAAGATCAATGGCAAGAGACCCAGTACTTC.

This clonotype was seen ten or more times. V gene TRBV29-1 combines with J gene TRBJ2-7; D might be TRBD2 (5 bases). Germline V gene data show CDR1 as SQVTM and CDR2 as ANQGSEA. The V gene lost 4 bases and the J gene lost 4 bases, with 11 bases spanning the gap. The CDR3 has 12 amino acids. CDR3 loop: CSVGERRYEQYF. The CDR3 DNA reads as TGCAGCGTTGGGGAGAGGAGGTACGAGCAGTACTTC.

In its sample, this clonotype was seen a few times. A much larger clone differs from this one at a single base, so this may be a read error. The chain has TRBV28 and TRBJ1-2; 9 positions match TRBD1. Per germline, CDR1 MDHEN and CDR2 SYDVKM. The CDR3 sequence is 15 residues long. CDR3 in amino acids: CASSLWDRGNYGDTF. As DNA, the CDR3 is TGTGCCAGCAGTTTATGGGACAGGGGAAACTATGGCGACACCTTC.

In its sample, this clonotype was seen many times. The genes are TRBV7-2 and TRBJ2-2; the match to TRBD1 covers 8 bases. The V segment lost 6 bases and the J segment 6 bases; nucleotides outside the gene matches: 12. The germline CDR1 and CDR2 sequences are SGHTA and FQGNSA. The CDR3 has 16 amino acids. The CDR3 protein is CASSPSGQAGAGELFF. CDR3 DNA sequence: TGTGCCAGCAGTCCGTCGGGACAGGCTGGTGCCGGGGAGCTGTTTTTT.

The V and J genes are TRBV27 and TRBJ2-1; 14 bases fit TRBD2. The germline gives CDR1 MNHEY, CDR2 SMNVEV (reference sequence). Unmatched junction bases numbered 3, after V lost 5 bases and J lost 6 bases. The CDR3 runs to 15 residues. DNA for the CDR3: TGTGCCAGCAGTCCTGGGACTAGCGGGGGCAATGAGCAGTTCTTC. Its protein is CASSPGTSGGNEQFF.

This clonotype showed up many times. This chain connects TRBV5-1 to TRBJ2-7, with 12 nucleotides matching TRBD2. J gave up 6 bases and V 1 base, and 8 bases lay outside the gene matches. Per germline, CDR1 SGHRS and CDR2 YFSETQ. This CDR3 is 16 amino acids long. The CDR3 DNA is TGCGCCAGCAGCTTGATGCGACTAGCGGGAGTCAGCGAGCAGTACTTC. This translates into CASSLMRLAGVSEQYF.

The rearrangement joins TRBV4-1 to TRBJ1-1; weak D call: TRBD1 (6 bases). CDR1 MGHRA and CDR2 YSYEKL come from the germline V gene. Trimming shortened V by 4 bases and J by 1 base, and 16 bases separated the two germline ends. The CDR3 totals 16 residues. This CDR3 is CASSRNRDRRNTEAFF. DNA of the CDR3: TGCGCCAGCAGCCGAAACAGAGACAGGCGGAACACTGAAGCTTTCTTT.

This clonotype has just a few counts. The chain joins TRBV6-1 to TRBJ1-1; D might be TRBD1 (6 bases). This CDR3 spans 15 amino acids. Trimming cost V 5 bases and J 1 base, with 14 bases left between them. Germline CDR1 reads MNHNS; CDR2 reads SASEGT. In DNA, the CDR3 is TGTGCCAGCAGTAAAGGGACATTTAGGAACACTGAAGCTTTCTTT. This gives the protein CASSKGTFRNTEAFF.

This clonotype is labeled medium-sized. The CDR3 DNA is TGCAGTGCCCGACAGGCTTCAGATACGCAGTATTTT. This gives the protein CSARQASDTQYF. The rearrangement links TRBV20-1 to TRBJ2-3; tentative D call: TRBD1 (6 bases). Trimming removed 6 bases from V and 4 bases from J, with 11 bases in between. The CDR3 runs 12 residues. The V gene's germline CDR1 is DFQATT and CDR2 SNEGSKA (reference sequence).

Ten or more counts support this clonotype. This chain connects TRBV20-1 to TRBJ2-5; TRBD2 is a possible D gene (5 bases). There are 13 residues in the CDR3. Germline CDR1 and CDR2: DFQATT and SNEGSKA (reference sequence). The V end was cut by 6 bases, the J end by 5 bases, with 16 bases between. DNA for the CDR3: TGCAGTGCCCCCGCATCGTTAGCGGAGACCCAGTACTTC. Protein: CSAPASLAETQYF.

This clonotype is labeled medium-sized (0.01 to 0.1%). The V call is TRBV7-4, the J call TRBJ2-7; 8 bases align to TRBD1. The CDR3 totals 14 residues. The V and J ends lost 1 base and 2 bases, in that order; junction bases with no gene match: 1. Germline V gives CDR1 SGHVT, CDR2 SQSDAQ. The CDR3 loop is CASSLGTGTYEQYF. In DNA form, the CDR3 reads TGTGCCAGCAGCTTAGGGACAGGGACCTACGAGCAGTACTTC.

In its sample, this clonotype was seen many times. The chain recombines TRBV5-1 with TRBJ2-3, with D perhaps matching TRBD2 (5 bases). Germline CDR1 and CDR2: SGHRS and YFSETQ. Trimming removed 0 bases from V and 4 bases from J, with 15 bases in between. The CDR3 has 16 amino acids. CDR3 sequence: CASSLAFGGRADTQYF. DNA for the CDR3: TGCGCCAGCAGCTTGGCGTTCGGAGGAAGGGCAGATACGCAGTATTTT.

This clonotype occurred many times. The chain recombines TRBV7-2 with TRBJ1-4; 9 bases align to TRBD1. The V segment lost 6 bases and the J segment 10 bases; nucleotides outside the gene matches: 3. This CDR3 region has 12 residues. Germline V CDR1 and CDR2: SGHTA, FQGNSA. The CDR3 bases are TGTGCCAGCAGGTTGGACAGGGGAAAACTGTTTTTT. Translation gives CASRLDRGKLFF. The full variable domain, its missing parts supplied by reference TRBV7-2 and TRBJ1-4, is GAGVSQSPSNKVTEKGKDVELRCDPISGHTALYWYRQSLGQGLEFLIYFQGNSAPDKSGLPSDRFSAERTGGSVSTLTIQRTQQEDSAVYLCASRLDRGKLFFGSGTQLSVL.

Only a few counts were recorded for this clonotype. The V call is TRBV5-1, the J call TRBJ2-3, with TRBD1 matching 7 bases. Germline-derived CDR1 and CDR2 are SGHRS and YFSETQ. The CDR3 spans 15 residues. Unmatched junction bases numbered 8, after V lost 7 bases and J lost 0 bases. CDR3 nucleotide sequence: TGCGCCAGCTGGACAGGAACCACTAGCACAGATACGCAGTATTTT. This codes for CASWTGTTSTDTQYF.

The table lists this clonotype with many counts. The chain couples TRBV7-2 to TRBJ2-7; 7 bases fit TRBD1. Unmatched junction bases numbered 4, after V lost 3 bases and J lost 2 bases. The CDR3 runs 14 residues. Germline V CDR1 and CDR2: SGHTA, FQGNSA. CDR3 bases: TGTGCCAGCAGCTTCGGACAGGCTCCCTACGAGCAGTACTTC. Its protein product is CASSFGQAPYEQYF.

This clonotype is medium-sized by share. This chain links TRBV13 with TRBJ1-1; 8 nucleotides agree with TRBD1. The ends lost 0 bases at V and 5 bases at J; junction bases unmatched: 5. Per the germline V gene, CDR1 is PRHDT and CDR2 is FYEKMQ (reference sequence). This CDR3 has 15 amino acids. The CDR3 spells CASSLGAGQGTEAFF. CDR3 nucleotides: TGTGCCAGCAGCTTAGGTGCTGGACAGGGAACTGAAGCTTTCTTT.

This clonotype has ten or more counts. This rearrangement joins TRBV5-6 to TRBJ2-1; tentatively, D is TRBD1 (5 bases). CDR1 SGHDT and CDR2 YYEEEE come from the germline V gene. The CDR3 runs to 15 residues. Trimming shortened V by 1 base and J by 7 bases, and 15 bases separated the two germline ends. CDR3 nucleotides: TGTGCCAGCAGCTTGTTCCAGGGCGCGCCTAATGAGCAGTTCTTC. Amino acid sequence: CASSLFQGAPNEQFF.

This clonotype has only a few counts. The V call is TRBV5-6, the J call TRBJ1-4; maybe TRBD1 (6 bases). From germline, CDR1 is SGHDT and CDR2 YYEEEE. V lost 5 bases, J lost 3 bases, and 14 bases lay in between. The CDR3 covers 15 residues. CDR3 sequence (DNA): TGTGCCAGCAGAATTGGGGACACCGCTAATGAAAAACTGTTTTTT. Its protein product is CASRIGDTANEKLFF.

This clonotype has a handful of counts. V usage is TRBV7-9 and J usage is TRBJ1-1, with D unclear. Trimming stripped 8 bases from V and 11 bases from J, with 21 bases between. The germline V gene encodes CDR1 SEHNR and CDR2 FQNEAQ (reference sequence). The CDR3 is made up of 13 amino acids. The chain's CDR3 is CASRSSTYRQAFF. CDR3 sequence (DNA): TGTGCCAGCCGCTCCTCGACATACCGGCAGGCTTTCTTT.